This TCR beta chain was recovered during a study of shared clonotypes between healthy human individuals. V was clipped by 3 bases and J by 1 base, with 10 bases between them. The germline V gene encodes CDR1 PRHDT and CDR2 FYEKMQ (reference sequence). The CDR3 is 14 amino acids. Produced via immunoSEQ multiplex PCR; TCRdb's table is partial and in-frame only. The profile shows about 460,000 clones, 70% to 80% of them singletons. This clonotype originated in a woman aged 40 to 50 in good health. Some clones in this sample may be carry-over from other donors' samples. The specimen was PBMCs. The chain employs TRBV13 and TRBJ2-7; D call uncertain. CDR3 loop: CASSLSFVSYEQYF. CDR3 sequence (DNA): TGTGCCAGCAGCTTGTCATTTGTATCCTACGAGCAGTACTTC. Full variable domain (missing parts from reference TRBV13 and TRBJ2-7): AAGVIQSPRHLIKEKRETATLKCYPIPRHDTVYWYQQGPGQDPQFLISFYEKMQSDKGSIPDRFSAQQFSDYHSELNMSSLELGDSALYFCASSLSFVSYEQYFGPGTRLTVT.